In this sample, the clone carrying this T cell receptor beta chain turned up many times. The data were produced by immunoSEQ multiplex PCR, yet TCRdb's version contains in-frame clones alone and is incomplete. The sample comprises some 520,000 clones, approximately 92% of which are singletons, and around 0.9% rests with the top ten. This specimen comes from a study of blood T cell repertoires in COVID-19. Study summary: Italy, Spain and the United States were the sources of the convalescent and acute COVID-19 samples.

CDR1 and CDR2 from the germline V gene are MNHEY and SMNVEV (reference sequence). The CDR3 sequence is 15 residues long. Losses at the gene ends were 3 bases for V and 3 bases for J; bases not matched to a gene: 5. Sequencing input: peripheral blood. This rearrangement joins TRBV27 to TRBJ2-7; TRBD2 agrees at 10 bases. The sequence derives from a man between 18 and 35 years old with COVID-19, enrolled during active disease. The CDR3 is CASSFTSGMSYEQYF. CDR3 coding DNA: TGTGCCAGCAGTTTTACTAGCGGGATGAGCTACGAGCAGTACTTC.